The source of this TCR beta chain is a study of technical replicates of blood from four donors. The data were produced by immunoSEQ multiplex PCR, yet TCRdb's version contains in-frame clones alone and is incomplete. There are some 60,000 clones in the sample; 91% occur only once, and 3.5% to 5% lies in the top ten. CDR3 length: 15 residues. Germline CDR1 LNHDA, CDR2 SQIVND (reference sequence). V lost 3 bases and J lost 6; bases outside the gene matches: 6. The clonotype originates from a human donor in good health. Some clones in this sample may be carry-over from other donors' samples. This chain links TRBV19 with TRBJ1-5; 9 bases agree with TRBD1. The sequenced sample was PBMCs. CDR3 loop: CASSIWTGVLQPQHF. Written as DNA, the CDR3 is TGTGCCAGTAGTATTTGGACAGGGGTCCTTCAGCCCCAGCATTTT.